A selection of T cell receptor beta chains follows, all from one sample in a study of breast tumors, draining lymph nodes, adjacent tissues. Using its own MiXCR run on the multiplex PCR reads, TCRdb lists one record per CDR3 protein. This sample yields 150,000 to 200,000 distinct CDR3 sequences, of which about 30% are seen a single time; 4.3% belongs to the top ten. The sequenced sample consisted of axillary lymph node tissue. Receptors were obtained from a female donor with breast cancer. Some clones in this sample may be carry-over from other donors' samples. Both conserved end residues are part of each CDR3. Some rows mark clone size as missing; the rest say once, few, many or name a class of expanded clone.

TRBJ2-3 | - | TRBV9 | CASSVVRDPLYNAQFF
TRBJ2-1 | many | TRBV20-1 | CSASRTGSHNEQFF
TRBJ2-3 | - | TRBV6-5 | CASSHAGAITDTQYF
TRBJ2-5 | many | TRBV4-1 | CASSQTTVQTQYF
TRBJ2-2 | many | TRBV7-3 | CASTRDDTGELFF
TRBJ2-1 | few | TRBV6-2/TRBV6-3 | CASSLLYNEQFF
TRBJ1-1 | - | TRBV9 | CASSVVLAGGTEAFF
TRBJ2-7 | many | TRBV20-1 | CSARDIKRYEQYF
TRBJ2-5 | many | TRBV13 | CASNRGQETQYF
TRBJ1-4 | - | TRBV9 | CASSVGQNLYEQGIEKLFF
TRBJ1-5 | many | TRBV20-1 | CSARDLRGGLPQHF